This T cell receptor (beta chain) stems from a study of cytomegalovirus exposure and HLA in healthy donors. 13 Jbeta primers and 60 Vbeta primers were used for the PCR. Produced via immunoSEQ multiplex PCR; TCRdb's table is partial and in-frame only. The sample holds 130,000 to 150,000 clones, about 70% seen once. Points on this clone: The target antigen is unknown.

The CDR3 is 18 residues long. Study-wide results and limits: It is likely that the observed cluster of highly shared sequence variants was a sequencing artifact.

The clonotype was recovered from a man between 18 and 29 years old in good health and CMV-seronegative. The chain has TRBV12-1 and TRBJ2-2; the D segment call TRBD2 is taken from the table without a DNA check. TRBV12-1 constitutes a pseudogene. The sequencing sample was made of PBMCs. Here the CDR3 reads CASSPAGGLAWSTGELFF. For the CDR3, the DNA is TGTGCCAGCAGCCCCGCCGGAGGACTAGCGTGGTCCACCGGGGAGCTGTTTTTT.